Listed below are T cell receptor beta chains from one sample, sequenced in a study of blood T cells in healthy people across ages. TCRdb processed the 5' RACE reads anew with MiXCR; each CDR3 protein has one entry. The sample records roughly 720,000 distinct CDR3 sequences, approximately 53% being singletons. Material for sequencing was blood. The receptor source for this set is an elderly man in good health. The CDR3 runs from the conserved cysteine through the conserved F or W. Fields, in order: V gene, J gene, CDR3 protein.

>TRBV6-2/TRBV6-3|TRBJ2-7
CASREKNPPGRGQYF
>TRBV6-5|TRBJ2-2
CASRPGGVLEGELFF
>TRBV7-2|TRBJ2-7
CASSTGGSGSYEQYF
>TRBV10-3|TRBJ1-5
CAISEPTNSNQPQHF
>TRBV20-1|TRBJ2-7
CSARPHRFPGQGGEQYF
>TRBV20-1|TRBJ2-7
CSARDRGQHSYEQYF
>TRBV11-3|TRBJ2-3
CASSFGRESDTQYF
>TRBV3-1|TRBJ1-5
CASSQGQGGGQPQHF
>TRBV29-1|TRBJ2-5
CSVERDLGETQYF
>TRBV5-1|TRBJ2-7
CASSSQVAGDYEQYF
>TRBV15|TRBJ2-5
CATSRAAGDQETQYF
>TRBV11-2|TRBJ2-1
CASSFFYSRIYNEQFF
>TRBV2|-
CASSIRDRGAGETQYF
>TRBV2|TRBJ1-1
CASIQGASRTEAFF
>TRBV20-1|TRBJ2-6
CSSSPGANVLTF
>TRBV6-5|TRBJ2-2
CASSYSEGETNTGELFF
>TRBV9|TRBJ2-3
CASSALAGDPDTQYF
>TRBV27|-
CASGKIQETQYF
>TRBV29-1|TRBJ1-1
CSVEEDRAGSTEAFF
>TRBV2|TRBJ1-5
CASSSDRAYSNQPQHF
>TRBV5-1|TRBJ2-1
CASSLGTSGMVNEQFF
>TRBV11-2|TRBJ2-7
CASSFTSGGGAHYEQYF
>TRBV11-1|TRBJ2-1
CASSGVTASEQFF
>TRBV7-2|TRBJ2-3
CASSLERDTQYF
>TRBV28|TRBJ2-5
CASSLLSRSPETQYF
>TRBV6-5|TRBJ2-1
CASTRRIRDPYNEQFF
>TRBV3-1|TRBJ1-4
CASSPQQGRDNEKLFF
>TRBV20-1|TRBJ2-5
CSALGLASMVAETQYF
>TRBV18|TRBJ1-2
CASSPTAGGYTF
>TRBV6-5|TRBJ2-3
CASSSRQSTDTQYF
>TRBV7-9|TRBJ2-7
CASSGHPDRDNEQYF